Listed below are T cell receptor beta chains from one sample, sequenced in a study of T cells in Graves' hyperthyroidism and ophthalmopathy. From the multiplex PCR reads, TCRdb called clonotypes with MiXCR, one entry per CDR3 protein. The data contain around 300,000 distinct CDR3 sequences, less than 20% of them singletons. Sequenced sample: blood. These receptors originate from a man aged 50 or older with Graves' ophthalmopathy. CDR3s include the opening cysteine and the closing phenylalanine or tryptophan. A D gene is named only where the DNA matches it firmly. The size of a clone is reported for some rows only, either as once, few or many, or as a class for expanded clones.

d_gene,j_gene,v_gene,abundance,CDR3aa,CDR3nt
NA,TRBJ2-3,TRBV3-1,many,CASTPRGTDTQYF,TGTGCCAGCACCCCCAGGGGTACAGATACGCAGTATTTT
NA,TRBJ2-5,TRBV11-2,many,CASSSLAGSQETQYF,TGTGCCAGCAGCTCCCTGGCAGGGTCCCAAGAGACCCAGTACTTC
TRBD2,TRBJ2-1,TRBV4-2,NA,CASSHDGGRGNEQFF,TGTGCCAGCAGCCATGATGGCGGGAGGGGGAATGAGCAGTTCTTC
NA,TRBJ1-1,TRBV28,many,CASSNRGSNTEAFF,TGTGCCAGCAGCAATCGGGGCTCGAACACTGAAGCTTTCTTT
NA,TRBJ2-1,TRBV11-2,many,CASSASNEQFF,TGTGCCAGCAGCGCATCTAATGAGCAGTTCTTC
NA,TRBJ2-7,TRBV4-1,many,CASSQETGPSPYEQYF,TGCGCCAGCAGCCAAGAAACGGGTCCCTCCCCTTACGAGCAGTACTTC
NA,TRBJ2-2,TRBV5-6,few,CASSSRDRRTGELFF,TGTGCCAGCAGCTCAAGGGACCGCAGGACCGGGGAGCTGTTTTTT
NA,TRBJ2-7,TRBV28,few,CASSFRTGFHEQYF,TGTGCCAGCAGTTTCAGAACAGGGTTCCACGAGCAGTACTTC
NA,TRBJ1-1,TRBV3-1,many,CASRLRGSEAFF,TGTGCCAGCAGACTACGGGGGTCTGAAGCTTTCTTT
TRBD1,TRBJ2-1,TRBV24-1,NA,CATNGQGNEQFF,TGTGCCACCAATGGACAGGGGAATGAGCAGTTCTTC
TRBD1,TRBJ2-6,TRBV28,NA,CATNRDSTSKRSGANVLTF,TGTGCCACAAACCGGGACAGCACTTCTAAACGCTCTGGGGCCAACGTCCTGACTTTC
TRBD2,TRBJ2-1,TRBV7-6,once,CASSRQAGELQFF,TGTGCCAGCAGCAGACAAGCGGGAGAACTCCAGTTCTTC
NA,TRBJ2-1,TRBV20-1,many,CSALGRRSSYNEQFF,TGCAGTGCTTTGGGACGCCGGAGCTCCTACAATGAGCAGTTCTTC
TRBD2,TRBJ2-1,TRBV6-1,many,CASRKGLASRDEQFF,TGTGCCAGCAGGAAGGGACTAGCAAGTAGAGATGAGCAGTTCTTC
NA,TRBJ2-7,TRBV3-1,many,CASSQDGGGEQYF,TGTGCCAGCAGCCAAGATGGAGGAGGCGAGCAGTACTTC
TRBD2,TRBJ2-1,TRBV6-2/TRBV6-3,few,CASQSPSGKYNEQFF,TGTGCCAGCCAGTCCCCTAGCGGAAAGTACAATGAGCAGTTCTTC
NA,TRBJ1-6,TRBV20-1,many,CSARGDPNSPLHF,TGCAGTGCTAGAGGGGACCCTAATTCACCCCTCCACTTT
NA,TRBJ2-7,TRBV5-1,many,CASSFLGGDEQYF,TGCGCCAGCAGCTTCCTCGGGGGAGACGAGCAGTACTTC
TRBD1,TRBJ1-2,TRBV5-1,few,CASSLSQGASGYTF,TGCGCCAGCAGCTTAAGCCAGGGGGCGTCCGGCTACACCTTC
NA,TRBJ2-1,TRBV11-3,many,CASSLRGAYNEQFF,TGTGCCAGCAGCCTACGTGGAGCCTACAATGAGCAGTTCTTC
NA,TRBJ2-6,TRBV7-2,many,CASQRTGRSGANVLTF,TGTGCCAGCCAGAGGACGGGACGCTCTGGGGCCAACGTCCTGACTTTC
NA,TRBJ2-2,TRBV28,NA,CASSSGTWNYTGELFF,TGTGCCAGCAGTTCCGGGACCTGGAACTACACCGGGGAGCTGTTTTTT
TRBD2,TRBJ2-2,TRBV19,NA,CASSMRGLAGANTGELFF,TGTGCCAGTAGTATGAGAGGACTAGCGGGAGCGAACACCGGGGAGCTGTTTTTT
NA,TRBJ1-1,TRBV6-5,many,CASSYSRGTEAFF,TGTGCCAGCAGTTACTCGAGGGGCACTGAAGCTTTCTTT
TRBD1,TRBJ1-2,TRBV28,NA,CASSLSGTGGFNYGYTF,TGTGCCAGCAGTCTCTCCGGGACAGGGGGCTTTAACTATGGCTACACCTTC
NA,TRBJ1-1,TRBV2,few,CASSEQLKAFF,TGTGCCAGCAGTGAACAGTTGAAAGCTTTCTTT
NA,TRBJ2-5,TRBV7-9,many,CASSLDSPLYF,TGTGCCAGCAGCTTGGACAGCCCGTTGTACTTC
NA,TRBJ2-5,TRBV20-1,many,CSARGSGIKTQYF,TGCAGTGCTAGAGGATCTGGGATTAAGACCCAGTACTTC
NA,TRBJ1-5,TRBV18,NA,CASSLAGGDYSNQPQHF,TGTGCCAGCTCCCTGGCGGGCGGAGACTATAGCAATCAGCCCCAGCATTTT
NA,TRBJ1-5,TRBV28,many,CASNRGGLQPQHF,TGTGCCAGCAATAGGGGAGGACTACAGCCCCAGCATTTT
TRBD1,TRBJ2-7,TRBV20-1,few,CSAPGQNVRYEQYF,TGCAGTGCCCCGGGACAGAACGTTCGCTACGAGCAGTACTTC
NA,TRBJ2-7,TRBV20-1,many,CSASPGTSLYEQYF,TGCAGTGCTAGCCCGGGGACAAGCCTCTACGAGCAGTACTTC
TRBD1,TRBJ2-1,TRBV4-1,NA,CASSQAGTGGNEQFF,TGCGCCAGCAGCCAAGCCGGGACAGGAGGCAATGAGCAGTTCTTC
NA,TRBJ2-7,TRBV20-1,NA,CSAQLNYEQYF,TGCAGTGCTCAACTAAATTACGAGCAGTACTTC
NA,TRBJ2-1,TRBV27,few,CASSFGPPHRGEFF,TGTGCCAGCAGTTTTGGGCCCCCACATCGGGGTGAGTTCTTC
NA,TRBJ2-5,TRBV5-1,NA,CASSLVGRQETQYF,TGCGCCAGCAGCTTGGTAGGGAGGCAGGAGACCCAGTACTTC
TRBD1,TRBJ1-4,TRBV19,NA,CASSTPGQGMFF,TGTGCCAGTAGTACTCCCGGACAGGGAATGTTTTTT
TRBD2,TRBJ2-5,TRBV5-6,few,CASSLASGSYETQYF,TGTGCCAGCAGCTTGGCTAGCGGGAGTTACGAGACCCAGTACTTC
TRBD2,TRBJ2-7,TRBV2,many,CASSDGSSGSYEQYF,TGTGCCAGCAGTGATGGGTCTAGCGGGAGCTACGAGCAGTACTTC
NA,TRBJ2-1,TRBV30,many,CAWSTESLSEQFF,TGTGCCTGGAGTACGGAATCATTAAGCGAGCAGTTCTTC
NA,TRBJ2-5,TRBV29-1,NA,CSVEPETQYF,TGCAGCGTTGAACCGGAGACCCAGTACTTC
NA,TRBJ2-1,TRBV20-1,many,CSAATRDFGNEQFF,TGCAGTGCTGCTACTCGGGACTTCGGGAATGAGCAGTTCTTC
NA,TRBJ1-4,TRBV6-1,few,CASRRRGQGNEKLFF,TGTGCCAGCAGGAGGCGCGGGCAGGGAAATGAAAAACTGTTTTTT
NA,TRBJ2-1,TRBV3-1,few,CASSHMRSSYNEQFF,TGTGCCAGCAGCCATATGAGGAGCTCCTACAATGAGCAGTTCTTC
TRBD2,TRBJ2-1,TRBV7-9,many,CASSSSTSGRALGDEQFF,TGTGCCAGCAGCTCCTCCACTAGCGGGAGGGCCCTCGGGGATGAGCAGTTCTTC
TRBD2,TRBJ2-3,TRBV20-1,NA,CSASPHSGKDTQYF,TGCAGTGCTAGCCCCCATAGCGGGAAGGATACGCAGTATTTT
NA,TRBJ1-5,TRBV20-1,few,CSVLNQPQHF,TGCAGTGTTTTAAATCAGCCCCAGCATTTT
NA,TRBJ2-5,TRBV11-2,many,CASSLDWGSQETQYF,TGTGCCAGCAGCTTAGACTGGGGCAGCCAAGAGACCCAGTACTTC
TRBD1,TRBJ1-5,TRBV6-1,NA,CATRRDSYSNQPQHF,TGTGCCACTCGACGGGACAGCTATAGCAATCAGCCCCAGCATTTT
NA,TRBJ2-5,TRBV11-2,many,CASSSYRQADYQETQYF,TGTGCCAGCAGCTCATATAGACAGGCTGATTACCAAGAGACCCAGTACTTC
NA,TRBJ2-5,TRBV18,many,CASSPLGRETQYF,TGTGCCAGCTCACCACTCGGTAGGGAGACCCAGTACTTC
NA,TRBJ2-5,TRBV18,many,CASSPRWGGQETQYF,TGTGCCAGCTCTCCCCGGTGGGGCGGCCAAGAGACCCAGTACTTC
NA,TRBJ2-1,TRBV28,few,CASSLGDTRQEDEQFF,TGTGCCAGCAGTTTAGGGGACACGCGACAGGAGGATGAGCAGTTCTTC
NA,TRBJ1-6,TRBV12-3/TRBV12-4,NA,CASGDSYNSPLHF,TGTGCCAGCGGTGACAGCTATAATTCACCCCTCCACTTT
NA,TRBJ2-1,TRBV20-1,NA,CSAGVRDSLFF,TGCAGTGCGGGGGTCCGGGACTCCTTGTTCTTC
TRBD2,TRBJ2-7,TRBV7-2,NA,CASSPGPSGYEQYF,TGTGCCAGCAGCCCCGGGCCTAGCGGGTACGAGCAGTACTTC